What follows is one TCR beta chain and its context. What it recognizes is unknown. Trimming removed 6 bases from V and 4 bases from J, with 15 bases in between. From germline, CDR1 is SGDLS and CDR2 YYNGEE. The CDR3 is 14 amino acids. Random hexamers were used to reverse transcribe an amount of about 0.5 to 1 ug RNA. The immunoSEQ assay covered 54 Vbeta and 13 Jbeta segments for CDR3. TCRdb used MiXCR to reprocess the immunoSEQ multiplex PCR reads, holding one entry per CDR3 protein. Here the sample spans approximately 150,000 distinct CDR3 sequences, 95% being singletons. This sample stems from a study of CD8 T cells in Susac syndrome. Regarding the study as a whole: It was acknowledged in the study that its TCR sequencing and HLA analysis involved a relatively small number of individuals.

TEMRA cells underwent FACS enrichment and CD8+ and CD4+ T cells underwent negative isolation. The sample taken for sequencing was CD4+ T cells from PBMCs. This receptor was taken from a human donor with multiple sclerosis. The V and J genes are TRBV9 and TRBJ2-3; TRBD2 might be the D (6 bases). As DNA, the CDR3 is TGTGCCAGCACCCCGGGGGTAGGGTCAGATACGCAGTATTTT. Translation gives CASTPGVGSDTQYF.